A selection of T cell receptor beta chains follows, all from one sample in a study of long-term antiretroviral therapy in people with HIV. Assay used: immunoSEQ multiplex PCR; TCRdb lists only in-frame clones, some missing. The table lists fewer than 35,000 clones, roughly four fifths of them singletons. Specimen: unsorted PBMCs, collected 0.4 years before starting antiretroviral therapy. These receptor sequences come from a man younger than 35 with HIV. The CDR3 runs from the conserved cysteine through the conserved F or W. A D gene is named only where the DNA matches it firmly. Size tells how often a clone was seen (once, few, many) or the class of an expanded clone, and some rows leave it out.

TGTGCCAGCAGTTTGGATGGACAGGGGAGCACTGAAGCTTTCTTT CASSLDGQGSTEAFF 15 TRBV27 TRBD1 TRBJ1-1 few
TGTGCCAGCAGGGGGCTTGTGAAAACAATCCACGAGCAGTACTTC CASRGLVKTIHEQYF 15 TRBV6-5 - TRBJ2-7 -
TGTGCCAGCAGTATCGGGACAGGGGGGAACACTGAAGCTTTCTTT CASSIGTGGNTEAFF 15 TRBV6-5 TRBD1 TRBJ1-1 -
TGTGCCAGCAGCTGGGGGGAGGGGTACGGGAACACTGAAGCTTTCTTT CASSWGEGYGNTEAFF 16 TRBV5-8 - TRBJ1-1 -
TGCGCCAGCAGCCCGACAGGGGGGAACTATGGCTACACCTTC CASSPTGGNYGYTF 14 TRBV10-2 TRBD1 TRBJ1-2 -
TGCAGTGCTAGAGCTCCGGGTGGCTACACCTTC CSARAPGGYTF 11 TRBV20-1 - TRBJ1-2 -
TGCGCCAGCAGCTCAAGGGGGGGCTCCTATAATTCACCCCTCCACTTT CASSSRGGSYNSPLHF 16 TRBV5-1 - TRBJ1-6 once
TGTGCCAGCAGTCCCAGTATAAAAGATACGCAGTATTTT CASSPSIKDTQYF 13 TRBV6-4 - TRBJ2-3 -
TGTGCCAGCAGCCAGTCGGCTAGCGGGAGGGGGGAGACCCAGTACTTC CASSQSASGRGETQYF 16 TRBV4-2 TRBD2 TRBJ2-5 -
TGCGCCAGCAACCGGGCTAGCACAGATACGCAGTATTTT CASNRASTDTQYF 13 TRBV5-1 - TRBJ2-3 -
TGTGCCAGCAGCCGACAGGGGGCACAGGAAAAACTGTTTTTT CASSRQGAQEKLFF 14 TRBV11-2 TRBD1 TRBJ1-4 -
TGTGCCAGCAACAACAGGGGGGTAGTGGAGACCCAGTACTTC CASNNRGVVETQYF 14 TRBV6-1 TRBD1 TRBJ2-5 -
TGTGCCAGCAGATGGACAGGTCAAGAGACCCAGTACTTC CASRWTGQETQYF 13 TRBV7-2 TRBD1 TRBJ2-5 -
TGTGCCAGCAGTTTATTTGGGCCTGGCAATCAGCCCCAGCATTTT CASSLFGPGNQPQHF 15 TRBV28 - TRBJ1-5 -
TGTGCTAGCAGCTTAGGGCTAGCGGAGCAAGAGACCCAGTACTTC CASSLGLAEQETQYF 15 TRBV7-7 TRBD2 TRBJ2-5 -
TGTGCCAGCAGCTTAAGCAGGGCTGGAAACACCATATATTTT CASSLSRAGNTIYF 14 TRBV7-9 - TRBJ1-3 -
TGTGCCAGCAGCACCTTGGAGGGAAGGGTCCCACCCCTCCACTTT CASSTLEGRVPPLHF 15 TRBV9 - TRBJ1-6 -
TGCAGCGTCTATCTCCTGGGTGAAGCTTTCTTT CSVYLLGEAFF 11 TRBV29-1 - TRBJ1-1 -
TGTGCCAGCAGTTCTAAGGGGGAAAGAGAGCAGTACTTC CASSSKGEREQYF 13 TRBV28 - TRBJ2-7 -
TGTGCCAGCAGCTTAGAAACAGGGATGGCTGAAGCTTTCTTT CASSLETGMAEAFF 14 TRBV7-8 - TRBJ1-1 -
TGTGCCAGCAGCTTAGGTTGGGAAACCGCTAATGAAAAACTGTTTTTT CASSLGWETANEKLFF 16 TRBV13 - TRBJ1-4 -
TGTGCCAGCAGCTTATCATCCCAAGATACGCAGTATTTT CASSLSSQDTQYF 13 TRBV11-2 - TRBJ2-3 -
TGTGCCTGGAGTCCCGGCCTACGAGGGCAGTACTTC CAWSPGLRGQYF 12 TRBV30 - TRBJ2-7 -
TGCGCCAGCAGCCAAGCTAATCCCTGGGGGGGGACAGGGTCCCTACCCTACGAGCAGTACTTC CASSQANPWGGTGSLPYEQYF 21 TRBV4-1 TRBD1 TRBJ2-7 once
TGTGCCAGCAGCCACCCGGACAGGGGACTATACGAGCAGTACTTC CASSHPDRGLYEQYF 15 TRBV4-2 TRBD1 TRBJ2-7 -